Listed here are 26 T cell receptor beta chains from one sample, sequenced in a study of blood T cell repertoires in COVID-19. The repertoire was sequenced with immunoSEQ multiplex PCR; TCRdb's copy has only in-frame clones and lacks some. The repertoire includes 95,000 to 110,000 clones, approximately 88% of them detected once, and 5.5% to 8% sits in the top ten. Sample: peripheral blood. These receptors all stem from a man in his fifties with active or convalescent COVID-19.

The V and J genes are TRBV19 and TRBJ1-5; 9 nucleotides line up with TRBD1. The V gene's germline CDR1 is LNHDA and CDR2 SQIVND (reference sequence). CDR3 length equals 16 residues. The V gene end was trimmed by 4 bases and the J gene end by 8 bases; junction bases not matched to a gene: 12. The CDR3: CASSKPGTGSSEPQHF. The CDR3 nucleotides are TGTGCCAGTAGTAAACCCGGGACAGGGTCTTCGGAGCCCCAGCATTTT.

The rearrangement joins TRBV29-1 to TRBJ2-1, with 8 nucleotides matching TRBD2. The CDR3 extends over 13 amino acids. Germline V gene lookup returns CDR1 SQVTM and CDR2 ANQGSEA. Trimming cost V 6 bases and J 1 base; bases outside gene matches: 2. The CDR3 protein is CSVGGVSYNEQFF. DNA of the CDR3: TGCAGCGTCGGGGGGGTATCCTACAATGAGCAGTTCTTC.

This clone has a single count. The chain couples TRBV15 to TRBJ1-6; D is unresolved. The CDR3 is 15 amino acids. Germline values: CDR1 LNHNV, CDR2 YYDKDF (reference sequence). Trimming pared 0 bases from V and 7 bases from J, leaving 10 bases between. CDR3 DNA: TGTGCCACCAGCAGAGATCTGGAGGTAAATTCACCCCTCCACTTT. It specifies CATSRDLEVNSPLHF.

This sequence joins TRBV30 and TRBJ1-2; D gene uncertain. This CDR3 has 14 amino acids. Germline-derived CDR1 and CDR2 are GTSNPN and SVGIG (reference sequence). V lost 1 base and J lost 5, with 14 bases in between. In DNA, the CDR3 is TGTGCCTGGAGTGCCGGTCTGGCGGGATATGGCTACACCTTC. Residues: CAWSAGLAGYGYTF.

This chain links TRBV18 with TRBJ2-3, with a possible D match to TRBD1 (7 bases). From germline, CDR1 is KGHSH and CDR2 LQKENI. V gave up 3 bases and J gave up 4 bases, with 11 bases separating them. The CDR3 is 14 amino acids. The DNA of the CDR3 is TGTGCCAGCTCACCCCAGGGGGGCGCAGATACGCAGTATTTT. The encoded protein is CASSPQGGADTQYF. The full variable domain, in which reference TRBV18 and TRBJ2-3 provide the parts outside the CDR3, is NAGVMQNPRHLVRRRGQEARLRCSPMKGHSHVYWYRQLPEEGLKFMVYLQKENIIDESGMPKERFSAEFPKEGPSILRIQQVVRGDSAAYFCASSPQGGADTQYFGPGTRLTVL.

This clone was observed a single time. The CDR3 DNA follows: TGTGCCAGCTCGGGACAGGGTCCCAATGAGCAGTTCTTC. Its protein product is CASSGQGPNEQFF. The V gene is TRBV18, the J gene TRBJ2-1; 9 bases map to TRBD1. The CDR3 length is 13 residues. CDR1 and CDR2 (germline): KGHSH, LQKENI. V shed 6 bases and J 6 bases; nucleotides not matched to a gene: 3. Complete variable domain (other parts from reference TRBV18 and TRBJ2-1): NAGVMQNPRHLVRRRGQEARLRCSPMKGHSHVYWYRQLPEEGLKFMVYLQKENIIDESGMPKERFSAEFPKEGPSILRIQQVVRGDSAAYFCASSGQGPNEQFFGPGTRLTVL.

The gene calls are TRBV11-2 and TRBJ1-4; a weak D match, TRBD1 (5 bases). The germline V and J ends were trimmed by 8 bases and 5 bases, with 12 bases remaining between them. In germline, CDR1 is SGHAT, CDR2 FQNNGV. The CDR3 loop spans 13 amino acids. Here the CDR3 DNA reads TGTGCCAGCGGCGACAGCGTGAATGAAAAACTGTTTTTT. This translates into CASGDSVNEKLFF.

The chain employs TRBV9 and TRBJ2-5; D ambiguous. From germline, CDR1 is SGDLS and CDR2 YYNGEE. The CDR3 has 13 residues. The V end was cut by 0 bases, the J end by 2 bases, with 5 bases between. The CDR3 loop is CASSVDRQETQYF. As DNA, the CDR3 is TGTGCCAGCAGCGTAGATAGACAAGAGACCCAGTACTTC. The full variable domain, rest sourced from reference TRBV9 and TRBJ2-5, is DSGVTQTPKHLITATGQRVTLRCSPRSGDLSVYWYQQSLDQGLQFLIQYYNGEERAKGNILERFSAQQFPDLHSELNLSSLELGDSALYFCASSVDRQETQYFGPGTRLLVL.

Here the CDR3 DNA reads TGTGCCAGCCGATACGGGAACACCGGGGAGCTGTTTTTT. It codes for CASRYGNTGELFF. V gene TRBV7-8 combines with J gene TRBJ2-2; D unresolved. V was pared by 8 bases and J by 1 base, with 8 bases between. Germline CDR1 reads SGHVS; CDR2 reads FQNEAQ. This CDR3 is built from 13 residues.

The V and J genes are TRBV11-2 and TRBJ2-1, with 8 bases fitting TRBD1. Unmatched junction bases numbered 14, after V lost 10 bases and J lost 6 bases. Germline values: CDR1 SGHAT, CDR2 FQNNGV. The CDR3 runs to 15 residues. As DNA, the CDR3 is TGTGCCATTTCATTCGGCCAGGGGGCCCCCAATGAGCAGTTCTTC. Translation gives CAISFGQGAPNEQFF.

This chain uses TRBV29-1 with TRBJ1-1, with 9 bases lining up with TRBD1. The V gene's germline CDR1 is SQVTM and CDR2 ANQGSEA. The trim removed 5 bases at V and 11 bases at J, leaving 12 bases unmatched. CDR3 length: 13 residues. CDR3 nucleotide sequence: TGCAGCGTTCAGGGACAGGGAACGGCTGGCGCTTTCTTT. As protein: CSVQGQGTAGAFF. The whole variable domain, remainder taken from reference TRBV29-1 and TRBJ1-1, is SAVISQKPSRDICQRGTSLTIQCQVDSQVTMMFWYRQQPGQSLTLIATANQGSEATYESGFVIDKFPISRPNLTFSTLTVSNMSPEDSSIYLCSVQGQGTAGAFFGQGTRLTVV.

This clone occurred once. The chain links TRBV27 to TRBJ1-1; 9 bases match TRBD1. The CDR3 sequence is 14 residues long. V was pared by 5 bases and J by 5 bases, with 6 bases of the junction left unmatched. CDR1 MNHEY and CDR2 SMNVEV come from the germline V gene (reference sequence). This CDR3 reads CASSRDRERTEAFF. In DNA, the CDR3 is TGTGCCAGCAGTCGGGACAGGGAACGAACTGAAGCTTTCTTT.

The chain links TRBV7-6 to TRBJ2-3; 7 bases fit TRBD2. CDR3 size: 15 residues. The trim removed 3 bases at V and 5 bases at J, leaving 8 bases unmatched. Per the germline V gene, CDR1 is SGHVS and CDR2 is FNYEAQ. CDR3 sequence reads: CASSLGGRTVDTQYF. The CDR3 region has the DNA TGTGCCAGCAGCTTGGGCGGGAGAACGGTAGATACGCAGTATTTT. Full variable domain (remainder filled in from reference TRBV7-6 and TRBJ2-3): GAGVSQSPRYKVTKRGQDVALRCDPISGHVSLYWYRQALGQGPEFLTYFNYEAQQDKSGLPNDRFSAERPEGSISTLTIQRTEQRDSAMYRCASSLGGRTVDTQYFGPGTRLTVL.

This rearrangement joins TRBV4-1 to TRBJ2-1, with TRBD2 identical over 9 bases. Germline values: CDR1 MGHRA, CDR2 YSYEKL. The ends lost 1 base at V and 3 bases at J; junction bases unmatched: 13. CDR3 length: 19 residues. The CDR3 region is CASSQVFGGLAGFYNEQFF. In nucleotides, the CDR3 is TGCGCCAGCAGCCAAGTTTTCGGAGGGCTAGCGGGGTTCTACAATGAGCAGTTCTTC.

The chain recombines TRBV4-3 with TRBJ2-1; TRBD2 matches 7 bases. Germline-derived CDR1 and CDR2 are LGHNA and YSLEER. The junction had 9 bases not matched to a gene; V was cut back by 4 bases and J by 3 bases. This CDR3 comprises 16 residues. DNA for the CDR3: TGCGCCAGCAGCCCAAGCGGGGCGGGAGACTACAATGAGCAGTTCTTC. Protein sequence: CASSPSGAGDYNEQFF.

This rearrangement joins TRBV7-9 to TRBJ2-1; no firm D call. V was shortened by 3 bases and J by 4 bases, with 25 bases between the two germline ends. The CDR3 length is 19 residues. In germline, CDR1 is SEHNR, CDR2 FQNEAQ (reference sequence). The CDR3 DNA is TGTGCCAGCAGCTTTAACCAGTTTGAGCGACTTAGTTCATACAATGAGCAGTTCTTC. It is translated as CASSFNQFERLSSYNEQFF. Full variable domain (remainder filled in from reference TRBV7-9 and TRBJ2-1): DTGVSQNPRHKITKRGQNVTFRCDPISEHNRLYWYRQTLGQGPEFLTYFQNEAQLEKSRLLSDRFSAERPKGSFSTLEIQRTEQGDSAMYLCASSFNQFERLSSYNEQFFGPGTRLTVL.

The V call is TRBV29-1, the J call TRBJ2-2, with D perhaps TRBD2 (6 bases). The CDR3 sequence is 13 residues long. Germline lookup yields CDR1 SQVTM and CDR2 ANQGSEA. V shed 7 bases and J shed 2 bases, with 11 bases lying between them. CDR3: CSGGEPNTGELFF. The CDR3 nucleotides read TGCAGCGGGGGGGAGCCAAACACCGGGGAGCTGTTTTTT.

The CDR3 bases are TGCGCCAGCAGCTTGGAAGGACAGTACACTGAAGCTTTCTTT. Protein: CASSLEGQYTEAFF. The chain uses TRBV5-1 and TRBJ1-1; perhaps TRBD1 as D (6 bases). Trimming removed 0 bases from V and 3 bases from J, with 9 bases in between. This CDR3 has 14 amino acids. Germline CDR1 SGHRS, CDR2 YFSETQ.

This chain joins TRBV3-1 (or the pseudogene TRBV3-2) and TRBJ2-1; possibly TRBD1 for D (6 bases). Germline CDR1 LGHDT, CDR2 YNNKEL (reference sequence). V lost 3 bases to trimming and J lost 6 bases, with 18 bases between them. The CDR3 has 16 amino acids. CDR3 protein: CASSHLPQGRTNEQFF. The DNA of the CDR3 is TGTGCCAGCAGCCATTTACCCCAGGGGCGGACCAATGAGCAGTTCTTC.

The CDR3 loop is CASSSQTSSNEQFF. The DNA of the CDR3 is TGTGCCAGCAGTTCCCAGACTAGCTCAAATGAGCAGTTCTTC. The chain is built from TRBV28 and TRBJ2-1, with 7 bases aligning to TRBD2. The CDR3 covers 14 residues. CDR1 MDHEN and CDR2 SYDVKM come from the germline V gene. J lost 7 bases, V lost 4 bases, and 7 bases had no gene match.

This sequence joins TRBV27 and TRBJ2-4, with D unclear. The CDR3 totals 13 residues. Germline loops: CDR1 MNHEY, CDR2 SMNVEV (reference sequence). V dropped 5 bases and J dropped 0 bases, with 5 bases sitting between them. This chain's CDR3 is CASSPLAKNIQYF. DNA of the CDR3: TGTGCCAGCAGTCCCTTAGCCAAAAACATTCAGTACTTC.

This clone showed up just once. The chain is built from TRBV30 and TRBJ2-7; D unclear. V lost 5 bases to trimming and J lost 1 base, with 9 bases between them. Per the germline V gene, CDR1 is GTSNPN and CDR2 is SVGIG (reference sequence). The CDR3 spans 12 residues. The DNA of the CDR3 is TGTGCCTGGCGGGTTGGGTCCTACGAGCAGTACTTC. Residues: CAWRVGSYEQYF.

This chain uses TRBV7-9 with TRBJ2-5; 7 bases line up with TRBD2. Germline values: CDR1 SEHNR, CDR2 FQNEAQ (reference sequence). Trimming cost V 7 bases and J 2 bases; bases outside gene matches: 7. The length of the CDR3 is 14 residues. This chain's CDR3 is CASIRAGPQETQYF. The CDR3 coding sequence is TGTGCCAGCATTAGAGCGGGACCTCAAGAGACCCAGTACTTC.

The genes are TRBV5-1 and TRBJ2-5; D remains unclear. The CDR3 loop spans 15 amino acids. The germline CDR1 and CDR2 sequences are SGHRS and YFSETQ. Trimming took 0 bases from V and 1 from J, leaving 10 bases between them. The DNA for the CDR3 is TGCGCCAGCAGCTTGGAAGATGTACTCCAAGAGACCCAGTACTTC. Its protein product is CASSLEDVLQETQYF.

The CDR3 is CASRVHGGTEGYTF. The CDR3 coding sequence is TGTGCCAGCAGAGTACATGGGGGGACAGAGGGCTACACCTTC. This sequence joins TRBV6-5 and TRBJ1-2, with 7 bases that match TRBD1. The V gene end was trimmed by 6 bases and the J gene end by 8 bases; junction bases not matched to a gene: 12. In germline, CDR1 is MNHEY, CDR2 SVGAGI. The CDR3 sequence is 14 residues long.

This clone occurred once. The chain joins TRBV27 to TRBJ2-1, with TRBD2 identical over 11 bases. This CDR3 is built from 16 residues. V lost 6 bases to trimming and J lost 10 bases; unmatched junction nucleotides: 14. Germline assignment: CDR1 MNHEY and CDR2 SMNVEV (reference sequence). CDR3 loop: CASSPDPGTSGMEQFF. The DNA of the CDR3 is TGTGCCAGCAGCCCCGACCCCGGGACTAGCGGCATGGAGCAGTTCTTC.